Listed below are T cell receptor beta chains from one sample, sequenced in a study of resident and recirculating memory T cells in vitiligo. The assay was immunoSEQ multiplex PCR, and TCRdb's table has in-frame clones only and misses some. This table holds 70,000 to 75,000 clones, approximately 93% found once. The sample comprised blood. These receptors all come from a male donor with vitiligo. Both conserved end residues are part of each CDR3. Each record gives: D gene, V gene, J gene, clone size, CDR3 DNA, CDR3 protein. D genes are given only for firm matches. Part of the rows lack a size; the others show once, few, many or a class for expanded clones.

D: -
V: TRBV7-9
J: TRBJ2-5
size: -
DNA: TGTGCCAGCAGCTTAGGGACTACCCGACTGGAGACCCAGTACTTC
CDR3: CASSLGTTRLETQYF

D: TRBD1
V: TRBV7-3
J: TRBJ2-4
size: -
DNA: TGTGCCAGCAGCCCTCTACAGGGGGCAGGGGGCATTCAGTACTTC
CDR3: CASSPLQGAGGIQYF

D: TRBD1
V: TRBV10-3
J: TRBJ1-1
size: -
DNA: TGTGCCATCAGTGCGGACAGGGGAAACACTGAAGCTTTCTTT
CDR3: CAISADRGNTEAFF

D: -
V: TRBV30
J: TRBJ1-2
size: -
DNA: TGTGCCTGGAGTGTCGGGGGATATGGCTACACCTTC
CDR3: CAWSVGGYGYTF

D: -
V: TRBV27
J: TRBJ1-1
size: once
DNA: TGTGCCAGCAGTTTATTGGGGGCAGGCACTGAAGCTTTCTTT
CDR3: CASSLLGAGTEAFF

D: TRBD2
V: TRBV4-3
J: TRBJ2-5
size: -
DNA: TGCGCCAGCAGCCTGGGACTAGCGGGGGGGCAAGAGACCCAGTACTTC
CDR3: CASSLGLAGGQETQYF

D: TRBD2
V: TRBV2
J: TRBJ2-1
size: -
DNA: TGTGCCAGCAGTGCTAGCGGGGGGGCCTGGTTCTTC
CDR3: CASSASGGAWFF

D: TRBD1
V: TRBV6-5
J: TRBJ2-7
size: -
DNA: TGTGCCAGCAGTTTCTACAGGGGGCCAACCCATGAGCAGTACTTC
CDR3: CASSFYRGPTHEQYF

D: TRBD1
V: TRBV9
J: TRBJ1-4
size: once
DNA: TGTGCCAGCAGCGTAGCGGGACAGATTAATGAAAAACTGTTTTTT
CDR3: CASSVAGQINEKLFF

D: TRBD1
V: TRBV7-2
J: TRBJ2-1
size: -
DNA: TGTGCCAGCAGCCTCACAGGGGAAGGTGAGCAGTTCTTC
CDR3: CASSLTGEGEQFF

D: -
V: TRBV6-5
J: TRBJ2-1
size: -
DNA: TGTGCCAGCTCGCGATTCGACAGCTACAATGAGCAGTTCTTC
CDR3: CASSRFDSYNEQFF

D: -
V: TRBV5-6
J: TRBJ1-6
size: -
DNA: TGTGCCAGCAGCTTGGGTCCGGGAAATAATTCACCCCTCCACTTT
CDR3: CASSLGPGNNSPLHF

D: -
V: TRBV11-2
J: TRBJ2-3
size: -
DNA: TGTGCCAGCAGCTTAGGCGGGACCGGCACAGATACGCAGTATTTT
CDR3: CASSLGGTGTDTQYF

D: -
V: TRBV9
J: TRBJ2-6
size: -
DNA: TGTGCCAGCAAACACAACTCTGGGGCCAACGTCCTGACTTTC
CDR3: CASKHNSGANVLTF

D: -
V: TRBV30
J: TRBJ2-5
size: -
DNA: TGTGCCTGGAGCCCCCGAGAGACCCAGTACTTC
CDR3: CAWSPRETQYF

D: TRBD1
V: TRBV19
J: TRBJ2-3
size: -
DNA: TGTGCCAGTAGTATGAACCCAGGGGGCGGCACAGATACGCAGTATTTT
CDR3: CASSMNPGGGTDTQYF

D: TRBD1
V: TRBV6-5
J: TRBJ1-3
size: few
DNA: TGTGCCAGCAGTCGGACAGGGGGCCTTGGAAACACCATATATTTT
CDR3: CASSRTGGLGNTIYF

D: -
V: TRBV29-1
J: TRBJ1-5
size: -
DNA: TGCAGCGCTGACAGGTGGGGGGGGCAGCCCCAGCATTTT
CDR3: CSADRWGGQPQHF

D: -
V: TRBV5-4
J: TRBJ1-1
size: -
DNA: TGTGCCAGCAGCCCGAGGGGGGGGAACACTGAAGCTTTCTTT
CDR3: CASSPRGGNTEAFF

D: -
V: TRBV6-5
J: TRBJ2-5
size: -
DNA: TGTGCCAGCAGTTACTCTGACAACCAAGAGACCCAGTACTTC
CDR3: CASSYSDNQETQYF

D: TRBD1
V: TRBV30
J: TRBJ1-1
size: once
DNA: TGTGCCTGGAGTGGTGGGACAGGGTGGACTGAAGCTTTCTTT
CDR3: CAWSGGTGWTEAFF

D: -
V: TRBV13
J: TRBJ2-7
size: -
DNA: TGTGCCAGCGGTCGCGGAAGCTCCTACGAGCAGTACTTC
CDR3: CASGRGSSYEQYF

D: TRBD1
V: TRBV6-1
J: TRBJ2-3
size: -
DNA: TGTGCCAGCACCCTGACAGGGGGCGCAGATACGCAGTATTTT
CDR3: CASTLTGGADTQYF

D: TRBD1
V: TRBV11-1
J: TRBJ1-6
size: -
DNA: TGTGCCAGCAGCTTGTCCGGGACAGGGTGGGATTCACCCCTCCACTTT
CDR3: CASSLSGTGWDSPLHF

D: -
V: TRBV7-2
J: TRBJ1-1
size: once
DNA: TGTGCCAGCAGCACAGGGTTAAATCGGAACACTGAAGCTTTCTTT
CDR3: CASSTGLNRNTEAFF

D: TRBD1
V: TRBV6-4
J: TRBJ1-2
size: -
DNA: TGTGCCAGCAGACCGGACAGGGACTCCGAGGGCTACACCTTC
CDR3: CASRPDRDSEGYTF

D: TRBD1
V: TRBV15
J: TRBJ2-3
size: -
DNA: TGTGCCACCAGCCGAAGGACAGGTACCACCTCAGATACGCAGTATTTT
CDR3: CATSRRTGTTSDTQYF

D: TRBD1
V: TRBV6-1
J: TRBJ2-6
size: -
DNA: TGTGCCAGCAGTGAGGCAAGGGGGCTATATGGGGCCAACGTCCTGACTTTC
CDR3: CASSEARGLYGANVLTF

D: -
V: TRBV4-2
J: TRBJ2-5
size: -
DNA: TGTGCCAGCAGGCAGGGGGGAGAGGAGACCCAGTACTTC
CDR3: CASRQGGEETQYF

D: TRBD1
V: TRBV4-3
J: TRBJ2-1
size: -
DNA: TGCGCCAGCAGCCCGCGGGACAGGGCGGGATTGGATGAGCAGTTCTTC
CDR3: CASSPRDRAGLDEQFF

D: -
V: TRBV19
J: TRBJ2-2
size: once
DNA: TGTGCCAGCCGGGTATCGAACACCGGGGAGCTGTTTTTT
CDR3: CASRVSNTGELFF

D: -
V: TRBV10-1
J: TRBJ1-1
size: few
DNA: TGCGCCAGCAGTGAGTCGGGGGGGGGTGAGACTGAAGCTTTCTTT
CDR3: CASSESGGGETEAFF

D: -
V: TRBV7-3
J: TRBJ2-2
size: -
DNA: TGTGCCAGCAGGGGGGGGACACTGAACACCGGGGAGCTGTTTTTT
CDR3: CASRGGTLNTGELFF

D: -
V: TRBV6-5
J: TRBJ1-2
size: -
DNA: TGTGCCAGCAGTTACTCGGACAGTTATGGCTACACCTTC
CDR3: CASSYSDSYGYTF

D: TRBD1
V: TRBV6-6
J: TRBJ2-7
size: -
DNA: TGTGCCAGCAGTTACTCCGGGGGACAGGGATCGTACGAGCAGTACTTC
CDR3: CASSYSGGQGSYEQYF

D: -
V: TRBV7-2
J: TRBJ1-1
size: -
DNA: TGTGCCAGCAGCTTCAGGGTTGGCACTGAAGCTTTCTTT
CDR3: CASSFRVGTEAFF

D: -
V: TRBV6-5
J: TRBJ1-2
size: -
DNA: TGTGCCAGCAGTCCACAGGGAGTAGGTGGCTACACCTTC
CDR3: CASSPQGVGGYTF

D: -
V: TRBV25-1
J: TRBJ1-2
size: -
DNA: TGTGCCAGGACCGAGGGACTTGGGTATGGCTACACCTTC
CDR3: CARTEGLGYGYTF

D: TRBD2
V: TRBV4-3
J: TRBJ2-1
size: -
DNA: TGCGCCAGCAGCCCCCCCCCACTAGCGGGGGTGGTCAATGAGCAGTTCTTC
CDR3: CASSPPPLAGVVNEQFF

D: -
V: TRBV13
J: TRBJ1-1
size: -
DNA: TGTGCCAGCAGCCCCAGACAAAGGGGGAACACTGAAGCTTTCTTT
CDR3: CASSPRQRGNTEAFF